What follows are 23 T cell receptor beta chains derived from one specimen sequenced in a study of control samples from healthy donors and cancer patients. The method was immunoSEQ multiplex PCR; TCRdb's version includes in-frame clones alone and lacks a portion of them. The sample holds about 140,000 clones, 85% to 95% seen once. Sample: blood. The receptors derive from a man aged 40-49 years in good health.

V gene TRBV28 combines with J gene TRBJ2-5, with D hard to call. The CDR3 sequence is 13 residues long. V was clipped by 5 bases and J by 6 bases, with 13 bases between them. Per the germline V gene, CDR1 is MDHEN and CDR2 is SYDVKM. The CDR3 reads CASSPRKTQTQYF. CDR3 bases: TGTGCCAGCAGTCCGAGAAAGACTCAGACCCAGTACTTC. Full variable domain (outside the CDR3, taken from reference TRBV28 and TRBJ2-5): DVKVTQSSRYLVKRTGEKVFLECVQDMDHENMFWYRQDPGLGLRLIYFSYDVKMKEKGDIPEGYSVSREKKERFSLILESASTNQTSMYLCASSPRKTQTQYFGPGTRLLVL.

This clone was observed a single time. The chain couples TRBV4-1 to TRBJ2-4; D unclear. V was clipped by 3 bases and J by 3 bases, with 9 bases between them. The germline gives CDR1 MGHRA, CDR2 YSYEKL. This CDR3 is built from 14 residues. The CDR3 here is CASSHRASKNIQYF. CDR3 coding DNA: TGCGCCAGCAGCCACCGGGCCAGCAAAAACATTCAGTACTTC.

This chain uses TRBV6-1 with TRBJ1-6; weak D call: TRBD1 (6 bases). V lost 0 bases, J lost 6 bases, and 9 bases lay in between. CDR1 MNHNS and CDR2 SASEGT come from the germline V gene. CDR3 length equals 15 residues. The DNA of the CDR3 is TGTGCCAGCAGTGAAGCATGGGGGGCTAATTCACCCCTCCACTTT. Translation: CASSEAWGANSPLHF.

This sequence joins TRBV6-5 and TRBJ1-5; no firm D call. From germline, CDR1 is MNHEY and CDR2 SVGAGI. V shed 4 bases and J shed 0 bases, with 4 bases lying between them. This CDR3 comprises 13 residues. The CDR3 DNA follows: TGTGCCAGCAGTTCGTATAGCAATCAGCCCCAGCATTTT. This gives the protein CASSSYSNQPQHF.

The rearrangement joins TRBV6-5 to TRBJ1-2; 7 positions agree with TRBD1. Germline V CDR1 and CDR2: MNHEY, SVGAGI. The CDR3 spans 15 residues. V lost 0 bases to trimming and J lost 5 bases; unmatched junction nucleotides: 6. As DNA, the CDR3 is TGTGCCAGCAGTTACTCCCTTGGGACAGCTTATGGCTACACCTTC. It yields the protein CASSYSLGTAYGYTF.

V usage is TRBV5-1 and J usage is TRBJ1-1; D is undetermined. Germline CDR1 and CDR2: SGHRS and YFSETQ. The CDR3 is 13 residues long. The ends were cut back, 1 base at V and 2 bases at J, with 6 bases in the middle. Here the CDR3 DNA reads TGCGCCAGCAGCTTGAGTTCCAACACTGAAGCTTTCTTT. Protein product: CASSLSSNTEAFF.

This chain links TRBV11-2 with TRBJ2-7; D is ambiguous. Between the trimmed V and J ends, which lost 3 bases and 3 bases, there was a span of 9 bases. Germline V lookup: CDR1 SGHAT, CDR2 FQNNGV. CDR3 length: 13 residues. Here the CDR3 DNA reads TGTGCCAGCAGCTTTAGCACAGTCTACGAGCAGTACTTC. Its protein is CASSFSTVYEQYF.

V and J are TRBV7-9 and TRBJ1-1; 7 nucleotides agree with TRBD1. The germline V gene has CDR1 SEHNR and CDR2 FQNEAQ (reference sequence). This CDR3 has 15 amino acids. The V and J ends lost 6 bases and 6 bases, in that order; junction bases with no gene match: 13. Here the CDR3 DNA reads TGTGCCAGCAGTTCCGTTCGGGACAGATTGTCTGAAGCTTTCTTT. Amino acid sequence: CASSSVRDRLSEAFF.

The chain has TRBV18 and TRBJ2-1, with 11 bases lining up with TRBD2. The V gene end was trimmed by 6 bases and the J gene end by 6 bases; junction bases not matched to a gene: 7. CDR1 KGHSH and CDR2 LQKENI come from the germline V gene. The CDR3 totals 15 residues. The DNA of the CDR3 is TGTGCCAGCTCCCGGGGGACTAGCGGATCCAATGAGCAGTTCTTC. Translated, it gives CASSRGTSGSNEQFF.

This chain uses TRBV5-1 with TRBJ1-1; TRBD1 is a possible D gene (6 bases). Trimming left V 4 bases short and J 1 base short, with 14 bases between. CDR1 and CDR2 (germline): SGHRS, YFSETQ. The CDR3 extends over 15 amino acids. CDR3: CASSVHRVGNTEAFF. CDR3 sequence (DNA): TGCGCCAGCAGCGTCCACAGGGTGGGGAACACTGAAGCTTTCTTT.

The genes are TRBV7-9 and TRBJ1-6; D not resolved. Per the germline V gene, CDR1 is SEHNR and CDR2 is FQNEAQ (reference sequence). The CDR3 is 16 residues long. The V and J ends lost 2 bases and 9 bases respectively, with 17 bases between them. The CDR3, as DNA: TGTGCCAGCAGCTTAATTTTGGGCAACGGCCCTTCACCCCTCCACTTT. Encoded protein: CASSLILGNGPSPLHF.

This sequence joins TRBV28 and TRBJ2-1, with a possible D match to TRBD2 (6 bases). The CDR3 loop spans 14 amino acids. Germline CDR1 and CDR2: MDHEN and SYDVKM. V dropped 9 bases and J dropped 0 bases, with 12 bases sitting between them. The CDR3 spells CASLTSRSYNEQFF. The CDR3 coding sequence is TGTGCCAGTCTTACTAGCCGCTCCTACAATGAGCAGTTCTTC.

V gene TRBV9 combines with J gene TRBJ1-3; D possibly corresponds to TRBD1 (5 bases). V was pared by 4 bases and J by 0 bases, with 11 bases between. From germline, CDR1 is SGDLS and CDR2 YYNGEE. This CDR3 has 15 amino acids. DNA of the CDR3: TGTGCCAGCAGCCCAAAGGGGAGCTCTGGAAACACCATATATTTT. This encodes CASSPKGSSGNTIYF.

V usage is TRBV6-2 or TRBV6-3 and J usage is TRBJ2-3, with 14 bases aligning to TRBD2. The CDR3 covers 17 residues. After removal of 5 bases from V and 2 bases from J, the junction contained 6 bases not matched to a gene. Germline V gene data show CDR1 as MNHEY and CDR2 as SVGEGT. The CDR3 region is CASSLRLAGGSTDTQYF. The CDR3 nucleotides are TGTGCCAGCAGTCTAAGACTAGCGGGGGGGTCCACAGATACGCAGTATTTT.

This clone showed up just a few times. The CDR3, as DNA: TGTGCCAGCATCGGGCAGGGTGGGGTAAAGACCCAGTACTTC. Its protein is CASIGQGGVKTQYF. This chain links TRBV14 with TRBJ2-5; D perhaps matches TRBD1 (5 bases). The germline V and J ends were trimmed by 7 bases and 6 bases, with 18 bases remaining between them. The germline gives CDR1 SGHDN, CDR2 FVKESK. CDR3 length: 14 residues.

The chain is built from TRBV10-2 and TRBJ1-2; D is uncertain. Germline V gene lookup returns CDR1 WSHSY and CDR2 SAAADI. This CDR3 region has 12 residues. Between the trimmed V and J ends, which lost 6 bases and 0 bases, there was a span of 5 bases. Here the CDR3 reads CASRQTNYGYTF. In DNA, the CDR3 is TGCGCCAGCAGACAAACTAACTATGGCTACACCTTC.

The chain employs TRBV9 and TRBJ1-6; tentative D call: TRBD1 (6 bases). The V end was cut by 0 bases, the J end by 4 bases, with 14 bases between. CDR1 is SGDLS and CDR2 is YYNGEE in the germline V gene. The CDR3 loop spans 17 amino acids. CDR3 residues: CASSVDSGQRYNSPLHF. CDR3 DNA sequence: TGTGCCAGCAGCGTAGATTCAGGACAGCGATATAATTCACCCCTCCACTTT. Full variable domain (missing parts from reference TRBV9 and TRBJ1-6): DSGVTQTPKHLITATGQRVTLRCSPRSGDLSVYWYQQSLDQGLQFLIQYYNGEERAKGNILERFSAQQFPDLHSELNLSSLELGDSALYFCASSVDSGQRYNSPLHFGNGTRLTVT.

The chain employs TRBV25-1 and TRBJ1-4; D may be TRBD1 (6 bases). The CDR3 runs to 13 residues. Germline V gene lookup returns CDR1 MGHDK and CDR2 SYGVNS. Trimming took 6 bases from V and 7 from J, leaving 12 bases between them. CDR3 coding DNA: TGTGCCAGCAGAATGGGGGCCGGTGAAAAACTGTTTTTT. It encodes CASRMGAGEKLFF.

The chain recombines TRBV6-4 with TRBJ1-2; D is unresolved. Germline V CDR1 and CDR2: MRHNA, SNTAGT. The CDR3 is made up of 12 amino acids. The ends were cut back, 4 bases at V and 5 bases at J, with 8 bases in the middle. Here the CDR3 reads CASSAGGYGYTF. In nucleotides, the CDR3 is TGTGCCAGCAGTGCTGGAGGGTATGGCTACACCTTC.

This sequence joins TRBV12-3 or TRBV12-4 and TRBJ2-7; a weak D match, TRBD2 (6 bases). This CDR3 has 13 amino acids. Trimming took off 2 bases at V and 7 bases at J, with 12 bases between the two ends. The CDR3 DNA follows: TGTGCCAGCAGTTTACCGGACGGGAGAGAGCAGTACTTC. This translates into CASSLPDGREQYF.

The chain uses TRBV7-2 and TRBJ2-1; 11 nucleotides line up with TRBD2. The CDR3 totals 15 residues. Germline V gives CDR1 SGHTA, CDR2 FQGNSA. Trimming at V came to 6 bases and at J to 3 bases, leaving 4 bases not matched to a gene. The CDR3 region is CASSRTSGSYNEQFF. The CDR3 coding sequence is TGTGCCAGCAGTCGAACTAGCGGGAGCTACAATGAGCAGTTCTTC.

This clone was detected only once. The chain links TRBV24-1 to TRBJ2-7; 8 bases line up with TRBD1. CDR3 length: 13 amino acids. Germline V gene lookup returns CDR1 KGHDR and CDR2 SFDVKD. V was clipped by 9 bases and J by 3 bases; unmatched bases: 6. CDR3 region: CATAGQADYEQYF. As DNA, the CDR3 is TGTGCCACCGCGGGACAGGCGGACTACGAGCAGTACTTC.

This clone was counted once. V is TRBV28 and J is TRBJ1-6; D is uncertain. The germline V gene has CDR1 MDHEN and CDR2 SYDVKM. The V and J ends lost 3 bases and 14 bases respectively, with 8 bases between them. The CDR3 extends over 11 amino acids. The CDR3 nucleotides read TGTGCCAGCAGTTTCGAAGGGACCCTCCACTTT. It is translated as CASSFEGTLHF.